Included here is one T cell receptor (beta chain) sequence, with context. Its target is not known. Compared with germline, one end of the junction differs, possibly owing to a read error. The data belong to a study of T cells after yellow fever vaccination. Regarding the study as a whole: Abundant clonotypes (contaminants from the bulk population) could be present in FACS-sorted repertoires.

A 5'RACE template-switching step, the method used to make TCR cDNA, added a universal primer site and UMIs. MiXCR, applied by TCRdb to the 5' RACE reads, yields one record per CDR3 protein. In the table there are 450,000 to 600,000 distinct CDR3 sequences, 13% of which are singletons. This CDR3 contains 14 residues. The germline gives CDR1 SGHRS, CDR2 YFSETQ. Material: PBMCs, obtained on the day of the yellow fever booster vaccination. The receptor was isolated from a man aged 25 to 40 who received the YFV17D yellow fever vaccine. V usage is TRBV5-1 and J usage is TRBJ1-4; TRBD1 aligns across 10 bases. DNA of the CDR3: TGCGCCAGCAGTTTGGGACAGGGGAATAAAAAACTGTTTTTT. It is translated as CASSLGQGNKKLFF.